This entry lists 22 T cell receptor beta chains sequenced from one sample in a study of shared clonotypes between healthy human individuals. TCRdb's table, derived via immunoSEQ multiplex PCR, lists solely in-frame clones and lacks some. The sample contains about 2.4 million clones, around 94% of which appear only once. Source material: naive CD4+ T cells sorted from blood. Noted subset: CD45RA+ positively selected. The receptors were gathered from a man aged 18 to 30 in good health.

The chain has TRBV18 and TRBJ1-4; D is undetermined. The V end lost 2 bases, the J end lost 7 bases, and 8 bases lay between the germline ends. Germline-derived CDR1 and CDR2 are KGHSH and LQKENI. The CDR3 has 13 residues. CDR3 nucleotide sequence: TGTGCCAGCTCACCAAGTGGTAGTGAAAAACTGTTTTTT. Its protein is CASSPSGSEKLFF.

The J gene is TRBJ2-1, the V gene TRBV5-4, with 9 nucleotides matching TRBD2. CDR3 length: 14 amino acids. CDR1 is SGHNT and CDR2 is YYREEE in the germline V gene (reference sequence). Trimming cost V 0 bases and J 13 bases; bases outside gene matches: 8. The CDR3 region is CASSLAPTGLAQFF. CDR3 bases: TGTGCCAGCAGCTTGGCGCCCACGGGACTAGCTCAGTTCTTC.

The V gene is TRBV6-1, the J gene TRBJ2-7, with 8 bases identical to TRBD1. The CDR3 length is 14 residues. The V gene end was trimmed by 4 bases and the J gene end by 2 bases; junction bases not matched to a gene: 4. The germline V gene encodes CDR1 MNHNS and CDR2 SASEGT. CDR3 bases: TGTGCCAGCAGTGGGACAGGGTTCACCTACGAGCAGTACTTC. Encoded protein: CASSGTGFTYEQYF.

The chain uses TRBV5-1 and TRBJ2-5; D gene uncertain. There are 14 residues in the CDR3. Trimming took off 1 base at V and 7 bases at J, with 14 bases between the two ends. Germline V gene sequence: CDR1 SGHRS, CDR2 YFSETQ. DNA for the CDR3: TGCGCCAGCAGCTTGACGGCGGACCCATGGACCCAGTACTTC. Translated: CASSLTADPWTQYF.

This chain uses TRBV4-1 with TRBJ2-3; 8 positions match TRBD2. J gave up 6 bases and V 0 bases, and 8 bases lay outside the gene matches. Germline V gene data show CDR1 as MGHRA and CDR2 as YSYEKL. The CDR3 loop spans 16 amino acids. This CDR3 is CASSQEGLGVSDTQYF. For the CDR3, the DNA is TGCGCCAGCAGCCAAGAGGGACTAGGGGTATCGGATACGCAGTATTTT.

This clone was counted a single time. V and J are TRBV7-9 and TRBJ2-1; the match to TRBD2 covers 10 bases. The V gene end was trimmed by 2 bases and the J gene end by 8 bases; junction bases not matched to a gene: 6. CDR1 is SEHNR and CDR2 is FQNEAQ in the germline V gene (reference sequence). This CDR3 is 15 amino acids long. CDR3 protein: CASSLLAGEVYEQFF. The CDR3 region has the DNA TGTGCCAGCAGCTTACTAGCGGGAGAAGTCTATGAGCAGTTCTTC.

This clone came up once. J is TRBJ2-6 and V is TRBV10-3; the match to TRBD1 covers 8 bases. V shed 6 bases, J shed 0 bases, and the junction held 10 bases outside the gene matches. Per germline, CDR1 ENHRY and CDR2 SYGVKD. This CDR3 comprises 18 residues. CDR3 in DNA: TGTGCCATCAGCCCTCAGGACAGGGCCTACTCTGGGGCCAACGTCCTGACTTTC. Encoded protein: CAISPQDRAYSGANVLTF.

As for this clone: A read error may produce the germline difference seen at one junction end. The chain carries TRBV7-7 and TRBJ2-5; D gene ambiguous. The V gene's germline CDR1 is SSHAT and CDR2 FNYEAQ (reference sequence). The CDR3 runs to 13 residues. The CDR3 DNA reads TGTGCTAGCAGCCCTTATACCGCGGAGACCCAGTACTTC. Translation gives CASSPYTAETQYF.

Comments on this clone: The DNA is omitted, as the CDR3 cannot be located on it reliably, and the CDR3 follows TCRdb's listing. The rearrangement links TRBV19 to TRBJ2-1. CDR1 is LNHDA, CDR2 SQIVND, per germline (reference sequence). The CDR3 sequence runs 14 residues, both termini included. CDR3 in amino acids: CASSILASGAEQFF.

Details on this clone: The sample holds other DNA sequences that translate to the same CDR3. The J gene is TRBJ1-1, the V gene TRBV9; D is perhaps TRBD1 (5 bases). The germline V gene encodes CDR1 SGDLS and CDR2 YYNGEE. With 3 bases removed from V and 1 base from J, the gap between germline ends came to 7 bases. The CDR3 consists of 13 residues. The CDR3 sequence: CASSEQGNTEAFF. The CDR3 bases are TGTGCCAGCAGCGAGCAGGGGAACACTGAAGCTTTCTTT.

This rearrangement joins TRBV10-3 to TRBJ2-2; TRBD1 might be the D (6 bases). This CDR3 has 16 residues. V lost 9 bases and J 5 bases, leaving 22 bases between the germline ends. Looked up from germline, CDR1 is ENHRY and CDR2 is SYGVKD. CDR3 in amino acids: CAIRGWGHGATGELFF. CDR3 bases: TGTGCCATACGAGGGTGGGGACACGGGGCGACCGGGGAGCTGTTTTTT.

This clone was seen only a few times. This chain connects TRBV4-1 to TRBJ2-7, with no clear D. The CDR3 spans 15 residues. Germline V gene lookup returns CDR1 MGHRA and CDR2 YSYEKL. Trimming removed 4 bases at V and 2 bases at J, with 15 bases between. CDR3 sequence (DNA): TGCGCCAGCAGCCTAAGGTCGCAGCCCACCTACGAGCAGTACTTC. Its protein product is CASSLRSQPTYEQYF.

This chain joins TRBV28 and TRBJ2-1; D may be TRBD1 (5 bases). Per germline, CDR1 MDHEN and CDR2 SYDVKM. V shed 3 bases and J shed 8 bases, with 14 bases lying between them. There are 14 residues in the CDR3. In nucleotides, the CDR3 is TGTGCCAGCAGTTTTAAGGGGCTATCGGATGAGCAGTTCTTC. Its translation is CASSFKGLSDEQFF.

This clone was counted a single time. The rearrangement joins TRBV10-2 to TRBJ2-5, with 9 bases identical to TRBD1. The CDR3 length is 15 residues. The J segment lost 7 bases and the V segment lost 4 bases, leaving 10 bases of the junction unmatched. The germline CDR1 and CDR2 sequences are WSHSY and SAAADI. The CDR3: CASSGQDRGAGTQYF. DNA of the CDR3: TGCGCCAGCAGTGGTCAGGACAGGGGAGCGGGGACCCAGTACTTC.

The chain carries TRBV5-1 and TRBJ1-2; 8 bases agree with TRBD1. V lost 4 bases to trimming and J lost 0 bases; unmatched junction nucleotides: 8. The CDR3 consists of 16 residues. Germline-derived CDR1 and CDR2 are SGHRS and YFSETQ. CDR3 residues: CASSRGQGPANYGYTF. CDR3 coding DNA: TGCGCCAGCAGCCGTGGACAGGGACCAGCTAACTATGGCTACACCTTC.

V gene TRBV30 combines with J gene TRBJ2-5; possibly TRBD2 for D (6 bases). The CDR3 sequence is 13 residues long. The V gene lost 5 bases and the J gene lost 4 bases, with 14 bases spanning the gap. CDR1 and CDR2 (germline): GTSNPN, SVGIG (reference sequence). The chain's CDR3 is CAWSGRRGETQYF. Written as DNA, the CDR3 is TGTGCCTGGTCCGGACGGAGGGGAGAGACCCAGTACTTC.

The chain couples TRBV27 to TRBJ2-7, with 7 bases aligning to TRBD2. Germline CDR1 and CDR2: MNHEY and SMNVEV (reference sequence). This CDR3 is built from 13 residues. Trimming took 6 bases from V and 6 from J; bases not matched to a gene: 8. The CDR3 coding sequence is TGTGCCAGCAGGCCGATCCCGGGGGGCGAGCAGTACTTC. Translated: CASRPIPGGEQYF.

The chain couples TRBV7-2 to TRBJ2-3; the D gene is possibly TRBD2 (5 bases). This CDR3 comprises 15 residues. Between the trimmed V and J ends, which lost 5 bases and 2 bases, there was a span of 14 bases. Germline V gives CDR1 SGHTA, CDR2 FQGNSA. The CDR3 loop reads CASSPQAGITDTQYF. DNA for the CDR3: TGTGCCAGCAGCCCCCAGGCGGGTATCACAGATACGCAGTATTTT.

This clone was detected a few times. The CDR3 sequence: CSVRPIFLNTEAFF. CDR3 coding DNA: TGCAGCGTACGTCCTATTTTTCTGAACACTGAAGCTTTCTTT. This chain joins TRBV29-1 and TRBJ1-1; D unresolved. Per the germline V gene, CDR1 is SQVTM and CDR2 is ANQGSEA. The CDR3 is 14 amino acids. V shed 6 bases and J shed 0 bases, with 14 bases lying between them.

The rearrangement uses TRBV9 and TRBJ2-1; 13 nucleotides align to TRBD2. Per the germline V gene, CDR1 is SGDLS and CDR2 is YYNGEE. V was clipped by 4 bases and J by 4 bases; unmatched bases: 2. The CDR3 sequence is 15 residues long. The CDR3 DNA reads TGTGCCAGCAGCTCGGGACTAGCGGGGTACAATGAGCAGTTCTTC. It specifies CASSSGLAGYNEQFF.

CDR3 sequence reads: CASSEQRNTEAFF. CDR3 coding DNA: TGCGCCAGCAGTGAACAGAGGAACACTGAAGCTTTCTTT. The V call is TRBV5-1, the J call TRBJ1-1; D is undetermined. Between the trimmed V and J ends, which lost 5 bases and 1 base, there was a span of 9 bases. Per the germline V gene, CDR1 is SGHRS and CDR2 is YFSETQ. CDR3 length: 13 residues.

The CDR3 DNA reads as TGTGCCAGCAGTTACGAGACAGGGGCCTACTATGGCTACACCTTC. It specifies CASSYETGAYYGYTF. V gene TRBV6-6 combines with J gene TRBJ1-2; 8 positions match TRBD1. CDR3 length: 15 residues. The V segment lost 2 bases and the J segment 3 bases; nucleotides outside the gene matches: 5. Germline V CDR1 and CDR2: MNHNY, SVGAGI (reference sequence).